The T cell receptor beta chain described here comes from a study of blood T cell repertoires in COVID-19. Germline CDR1 reads LGHDT; CDR2 reads YNNKEL (reference sequence). V shed 2 bases and J 4 bases; nucleotides not matched to a gene: 1. The CDR3 sequence is 14 residues long. TCRdb keeps only in-frame clones here, not all; method: immunoSEQ multiplex PCR. The sample gives 150,000 to 200,000 clones, 75% to 80% of which show up once; roughly 8.7% is in the top ten. Sequenced material: peripheral blood. This sequence joins TRBV3-1 (or the pseudogene TRBV3-2) and TRBJ2-4; 8 bases are shared with TRBD1. This clonotype originated in a woman between 45 and 60 years old with active or convalescent COVID-19. CDR3: CASSQRTGKNIQYF. CDR3 sequence (DNA): TGTGCCAGCAGCCAAAGGACAGGGAAAAACATTCAGTACTTC.